Shown below are 28 T cell receptor beta chains from a single sample sequenced in a study of radiation and T cells in renal cell carcinoma (dated by TCRdb to between 2020 and 2021). Sample time point, as interpreted from the label and publication: blood 4 weeks post-SBRT, at nephrectomy. The treatment or condition label, read with the paper, signifies: 15 Gy SBRT to primary tumor, nephrectomy 4 weeks later. Library generation was performed with the immunoSEQ multiplex PCR assay. This is the immuneACCESS table as TCRdb keeps it, with only in-frame sequences that have V and J called. A part of the clones is gone; compared with another copy, unresolved V genes explain less than half, and the rest is unexplained. This sample is represented by around 81,000 clones; just under 85% of them were singletons. In total, the top ten clones hold more than 9% of the sample. The starting material was blood, obtained from a patient whose treatment included radiotherapy and nephrectomy. Receptor source: a man aged 50-59 years with renal cell carcinoma.

V usage is TRBV9 and J usage is TRBJ2-2; possibly TRBD2 for D (5 bases). Trimming cost V 0 bases and J 2 bases, with 11 bases left between them. Looked up from germline, CDR1 is SGDLS and CDR2 is YYNGEE. CDR3 length: 16 residues. The DNA for the CDR3 is TGTGCCAGCAGCGTAGGTGGACTGTTAAACACCGGGGAGCTGTTTTTT. This codes for CASSVGGLLNTGELFF.

This chain links TRBV7-3 with TRBJ2-7; D may be TRBD1 (6 bases). CDR3 length: 13 residues. Germline V lookup: CDR1 SGHTA, CDR2 FQGTGA. Trimming took 4 bases from V and 6 from J, leaving 13 bases between them. Here the CDR3 reads CASSSSGVGEQYF. In nucleotides, the CDR3 is TGTGCCAGCAGCTCCTCAGGGGTCGGCGAGCAGTACTTC.

The chain couples TRBV7-3 to TRBJ1-1; D unclear. The V and J ends lost 1 base and 5 bases respectively, with 11 bases between them. Germline assignment: CDR1 SGHTA and CDR2 FQGTGA. The CDR3 spans 14 residues. The CDR3: CASSLSSAATEAFF. The CDR3 nucleotides read TGTGCCAGCAGCTTAAGCTCAGCCGCGACTGAAGCTTTCTTT.

The V gene is TRBV15, the J gene TRBJ1-5, with no clear D. This CDR3 has 15 amino acids. Germline V lookup: CDR1 LNHNV, CDR2 YYDKDF (reference sequence). V lost 0 bases to trimming and J lost 3 bases, with 9 bases between them. CDR3 nucleotide sequence: TGTGCCACCAGCAGAGACGGACGGAACAATCAGCCCCAGCATTTT. Its translation is CATSRDGRNNQPQHF.

The V and J genes are TRBV7-2 and TRBJ1-4; D is perhaps TRBD1 (6 bases). V lost 1 base and J lost 12, with 21 bases in between. The CDR3 is 16 residues long. Germline V gene sequence: CDR1 SGHTA, CDR2 FQGNSA. CDR3 sequence: CASSLEWRGLGGELFF. The CDR3 DNA reads as TGTGCCAGCAGCTTAGAATGGCGGGGGCTGGGCGGTGAACTGTTTTTT.

This chain joins TRBV5-4 and TRBJ2-5; 13 positions match TRBD2. Matching the DNA end better, TRBJ2-7 makes the J call doubtful. CDR3 length: 15 amino acids. The germline V gene encodes CDR1 SGHNT and CDR2 YYREEE (reference sequence). The CDR3 DNA sequence: TGTGCCAGCAGCGGGGGACTAGCGGGATTCTACGAGCAGTACTTC. Amino acids: CASSGGLAGFYEQYF.

This clone occurred a few times. This chain connects TRBV6-1 to TRBJ2-4, with D unclear. Germline V gene sequence: CDR1 MNHNS, CDR2 SASEGT. Trimming removed 6 bases from V and 0 bases from J, with 9 bases in between. There are 14 residues in the CDR3. This chain's CDR3 is CASRLSLAKNIQYF. CDR3 bases: TGTGCCAGCAGACTGAGCTTAGCCAAAAACATTCAGTACTTC.

V is TRBV9 and J is TRBJ1-1; D call uncertain. V was clipped by 0 bases and J by 0 bases, with 6 bases between them. CDR1 and CDR2 (germline): SGDLS, YYNGEE. This CDR3 is built from 14 residues. CDR3 bases: TGTGCCAGCAGCGTAGGTCCCATGAACACTGAAGCTTTCTTT. This gives the protein CASSVGPMNTEAFF.

This rearrangement joins TRBV9 to TRBJ1-3; the match to TRBD1 covers 9 bases. There are 21 residues in the CDR3. The V and J ends lost 0 bases and 1 base, in that order; junction bases with no gene match: 17. Looked up from germline, CDR1 is SGDLS and CDR2 is YYNGEE. The CDR3 here is CASSVDPTGTGLGGSGNTIYF. The CDR3 nucleotides are TGTGCCAGCAGCGTAGACCCCACCGGGACAGGGTTGGGGGGGTCTGGAAACACCATATATTTT.

The chain carries TRBV5-6 and TRBJ1-2, with 7 bases lining up with TRBD1. The CDR3 consists of 14 residues. Germline V gene sequence: CDR1 SGHDT, CDR2 YYEEEE. V shed 4 bases and J 2 bases; nucleotides not matched to a gene: 5. CDR3 protein: CASSVGQENYGYTF. CDR3 coding DNA: TGTGCCAGCAGCGTTGGACAGGAGAACTATGGCTACACCTTC.

The genes are TRBV4-1 and TRBJ2-6; perhaps TRBD2 as D (5 bases). The V end lost 7 bases, the J end lost 4 bases, and 11 bases lay between the germline ends. This CDR3 is 14 amino acids long. From germline, CDR1 is MGHRA and CDR2 YSYEKL. CDR3 amino acids: CASNHLAGANVLTF. The DNA of the CDR3 is TGCGCCAGCAACCACTTAGCGGGGGCCAACGTCCTGACTTTC.

The V call is TRBV9, the J call TRBJ2-1; TRBD2 aligns across 10 bases. After removal of 6 bases from V and 5 bases from J, the junction contained 5 bases not matched to a gene. This CDR3 comprises 14 residues. Germline V CDR1 and CDR2: SGDLS, YYNGEE. The CDR3 sequence: CASTKGLANNEQFF. The CDR3 DNA reads as TGTGCCAGCACTAAGGGACTAGCGAACAATGAGCAGTTCTTC.

With regard to this clone: No conserved phenylalanine or tryptophan is present at the end of the CDR3, so a read error is the likely explanation. The DNA is left out, because the CDR3 cannot be placed on it with certainty; the CDR3 is given as TCRdb lists it. The chain uses TRBV19 and TRBJ1-2; the table gives TRBD1 as D, unverified against the DNA. Both ends counted, the CDR3 spans 11 residues. The germline gives CDR1 LNHDA, CDR2 SQIVND (reference sequence). The CDR3 sequence is CASSIDTGWGI.

V usage is TRBV11-2 and J usage is TRBJ2-7; 7 nucleotides match TRBD1. Germline-derived CDR1 and CDR2 are SGHAT and FQNNGV. The CDR3 loop spans 15 amino acids. The V gene end was trimmed by 2 bases and the J gene end by 0 bases; junction bases not matched to a gene: 4. The CDR3: CASSLYRGSSYEQYF. The CDR3, as DNA: TGTGCCAGCAGCTTATACAGGGGAAGCTCCTACGAGCAGTACTTC.

Here the CDR3 reads CASSPQDRQSEKLFF. The CDR3 DNA reads TGCGCCAGCAGCCCCCAGGACAGGCAGTCTGAAAAACTGTTTTTT. The chain combines TRBV4-1 with TRBJ1-4; 7 bases match TRBD1. The J segment lost 7 bases and the V segment lost 4 bases, leaving 9 bases of the junction unmatched. CDR3 length: 15 residues. Germline V gives CDR1 MGHRA, CDR2 YSYEKL.

The CDR3 loop reads CASSPARDAYGYTF. The CDR3 DNA sequence: TGTGCCAGCAGTCCGGCCAGGGATGCCTATGGCTACACCTTC. This chain uses TRBV27 with TRBJ1-2, with a tentative D call TRBD1 (5 bases). Trimming cost V 5 bases and J 4 bases, with 14 bases left between them. Looked up from germline, CDR1 is MNHEY and CDR2 is SMNVEV (reference sequence). This CDR3 is 14 amino acids long.

CDR3 protein: CASSRTGEKYGYTF. In DNA, the CDR3 is TGTGCCAGTAGTAGGACAGGAGAAAAATATGGCTACACCTTC. The chain uses TRBV19 and TRBJ1-2, with 7 positions matching TRBD1. The CDR3 consists of 14 residues. CDR1 and CDR2 from the germline V gene are LNHDA and SQIVND (reference sequence). The junction had 7 bases not matched to a gene; V was cut back by 4 bases and J by 5 bases.

This clone was observed a handful of times. This rearrangement joins TRBV28 to TRBJ1-2, with a possible D match to TRBD1 (6 bases). With 7 bases removed from V and 4 bases from J, the gap between germline ends came to 10 bases. Looked up from germline, CDR1 is MDHEN and CDR2 is SYDVKM. The CDR3 runs to 12 residues. In nucleotides, the CDR3 is TGTGCCAGCACCCCAGGGGTCTATGGCTACACCTTC. This sequence encodes CASTPGVYGYTF.

About this clone: The junction shows a germline mismatch at one end, possibly a read error. The chain couples TRBV7-7 to TRBJ2-1; 7 positions agree with TRBD1. The CDR3 has 13 amino acids. CDR1 and CDR2 from the germline V gene are SSHAT and FNYEAQ (reference sequence). The CDR3 is CASSPGQNNEQFF. Here the CDR3 DNA reads TGTGCTAGCAGCCCGGGACAGAACAATGAGCAGTTCTTC.

This clone occurred once. Mismatch with germline at one junction end may stem from a read error. CDR3 DNA: TGTGCCAGCAGTGAACTAGGACAATTCGACTTC. Translated, it gives CASSELGQFDF. This chain uses TRBV6-1 with TRBJ2-5; tentative D call: TRBD1 (5 bases). Germline CDR1 and CDR2: MNHNS and SASEGT. CDR3 size: 11 residues.

V and J are TRBV2 and TRBJ2-3; D remains ambiguous. Germline CDR1 SNHLY, CDR2 FYNNEI. V gave up 6 bases and J gave up 4 bases, with 14 bases separating them. The CDR3 totals 14 residues. In nucleotides, the CDR3 is TGTGCCAGCAGAGGAAACAGTGGGGCAGATACGCAGTATTTT. This codes for CASRGNSGADTQYF.

This chain links TRBV5-6 with TRBJ2-5; D uncertain. The CDR3 covers 15 residues. Trimming took 0 bases from V and 2 from J, leaving 11 bases between them. CDR1 SGHDT and CDR2 YYEEEE come from the germline V gene. CDR3: CASSLGQRVQETQYF. The CDR3 nucleotides read TGTGCCAGCAGCTTGGGACAACGCGTACAAGAGACCCAGTACTTC.

The chain is built from TRBV2 and TRBJ2-2, with 9 bases identical to TRBD2. The CDR3 spans 15 residues. Germline V lookup: CDR1 SNHLY, CDR2 FYNNEI. Unmatched junction bases numbered 6, after V lost 6 bases and J lost 4 bases. DNA for the CDR3: TGTGCCAGCAGCCCGCCAGCGGGGGGCACCGGGGAGCTGTTTTTT. Its protein product is CASSPPAGGTGELFF. Full variable domain (missing parts from reference TRBV2 and TRBJ2-2): EPEVTQTPSHQVTQMGQEVILRCVPISNHLYFYWYRQILGQKVEFLVSFYNNEISEKSEIFDDQFSVERPDGSNFTLKIRSTKLEDSAMYFCASSPPAGGTGELFFGEGSRLTVL.

This clone came up once. V gene TRBV7-9 combines with J gene TRBJ2-2, with a weak D call TRBD1 (6 bases). This CDR3 is 15 amino acids long. Trimming removed 2 bases from V and 6 bases from J, with 13 bases in between. Germline loops: CDR1 SEHNR, CDR2 FQNEAQ (reference sequence). The CDR3 is CASSLPRGLAGELFF. CDR3 bases: TGTGCCAGCAGCTTACCCAGGGGCTTGGCCGGGGAGCTGTTTTTT.

The chain joins TRBV18 to TRBJ2-1, with 9 bases that match TRBD1. Germline V lookup: CDR1 KGHSH, CDR2 LQKENI. The V segment lost 2 bases and the J segment 9 bases; nucleotides outside the gene matches: 8. This CDR3 contains 15 residues. CDR3 nucleotide sequence: TGTGCCAGCTCACCAGGACAGGGGTGGTACGGTGAGCAGTTCTTC. It translates to CASSPGQGWYGEQFF.

This clone was counted only a few times. This chain links TRBV5-1 with TRBJ1-2; D gene uncertain. V was cut by 2 bases and J by 3 bases, with 11 bases left in between. Germline values: CDR1 SGHRS, CDR2 YFSETQ. This CDR3 is built from 14 residues. The CDR3 region has the DNA TGCGCCAGCAGCTTAATGGTCGGCGACTATGGCTACACCTTC. Protein sequence: CASSLMVGDYGYTF.

The chain uses TRBV18 and TRBJ2-3; a possible D gene is TRBD1 (7 bases). The CDR3 length is 16 residues. V lost 5 bases, J lost 0 bases, and 15 bases lay in between. The germline gives CDR1 KGHSH, CDR2 LQKENI. The DNA of the CDR3 is TGTGCCAGCTCATTCCAGGGGGGAACTAGCACAGATACGCAGTATTTT. Amino acid sequence: CASSFQGGTSTDTQYF.

The rearrangement uses TRBV4-1 and TRBJ2-7; the match to TRBD2 covers 8 bases. This CDR3 region has 19 residues. Germline trimming cut 1 base from V and 0 bases from J; bases unmatched to any gene: 14. Germline V gene data show CDR1 as MGHRA and CDR2 as YSYEKL. In DNA, the CDR3 is TGCGCCAGCAGCCAAGCGCTAGCGGGTGTTATATCCCACTCCTACGAGCAGTACTTC. Protein product: CASSQALAGVISHSYEQYF.